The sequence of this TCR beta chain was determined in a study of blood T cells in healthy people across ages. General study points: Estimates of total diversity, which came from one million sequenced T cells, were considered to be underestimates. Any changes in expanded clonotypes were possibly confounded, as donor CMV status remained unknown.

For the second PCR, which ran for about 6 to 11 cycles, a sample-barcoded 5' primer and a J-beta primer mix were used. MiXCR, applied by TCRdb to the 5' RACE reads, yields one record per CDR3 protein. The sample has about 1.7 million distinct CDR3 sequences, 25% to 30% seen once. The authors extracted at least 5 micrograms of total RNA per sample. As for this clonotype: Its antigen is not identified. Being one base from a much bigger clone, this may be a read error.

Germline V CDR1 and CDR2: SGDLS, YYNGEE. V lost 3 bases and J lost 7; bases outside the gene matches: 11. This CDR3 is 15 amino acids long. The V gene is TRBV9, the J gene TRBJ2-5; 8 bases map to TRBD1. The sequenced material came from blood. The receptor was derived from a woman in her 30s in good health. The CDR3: CASSADRGGLWTQYF. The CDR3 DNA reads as TGTGCCAGCAGCGCCGACAGGGGTGGCCTCTGGACCCAGTACTTC.